A selection of T cell receptor beta chains follows, all from one sample in a study of blood T cell repertoires in COVID-19. Libraries were prepared by immunoSEQ multiplex PCR; TCRdb keeps only in-frame clonotypes and omits some of them. Of about 130,000 clones listed, more than 85% are singletons. The sequenced sample was peripheral blood. The receptors stem from a man between 60 and 75 years old with COVID-19, enrolled during active disease. The CDR3 runs from the conserved cysteine through the conserved F or W. D genes are given only for firm matches. Expanded clones are given a class, and other clones once, few, many or no size at all.

abundance	v_gene	d_gene	j_gene	CDR3nt	CDR3aa
.	TRBV5-4	TRBD2	TRBJ2-1	TGTGCCAGCAGGGACCTAGCGGGGGGGATCTACAATGAGCAGTTCTTC	CASRDLAGGIYNEQFF
.	TRBV27	.	TRBJ1-2	TGTGCCAGCAGTCCCTCCGGGGGACCCTATGGCTACACCTTC	CASSPSGGPYGYTF
.	TRBV9	TRBD1	TRBJ1-4	TGTGCCAGCAGCTGGGGACAGGGTAATGAAAAACTGTTTTTT	CASSWGQGNEKLFF
.	TRBV7-7	.	TRBJ2-5	TGTGCCAGCAGCTTCACAGGACAAGAGACCCAGTACTTC	CASSFTGQETQYF
once	TRBV27	TRBD1	TRBJ1-2	TGTGCCAGCAGTTCATTGGACAGGGACCTTTATGGCTACACCTTC	CASSSLDRDLYGYTF
.	TRBV28	TRBD1	TRBJ1-3	TGTGCCAGCCGACAGGGGTCCTCTGGAAACACCATATATTTT	CASRQGSSGNTIYF
once	TRBV11-3	.	TRBJ2-1	TGTGCCAGCAGCCACCGACACGTCTCCTACAATGAGCAGTTCTTC	CASSHRHVSYNEQFF
few	TRBV5-6	TRBD1	TRBJ1-2	TGTGCCAGCAGTGCGGTGACAGGGGGAGGCTACACCTTC	CASSAVTGGGYTF
.	TRBV7-2	.	TRBJ2-4	TGTGCCAGCAGCTTAATAGGGGCCGAACTAGCCAAAAACATTCAGTACTTC	CASSLIGAELAKNIQYF
.	TRBV7-2	TRBD2	TRBJ2-5	TGTGCCAGCGGTACCGGGGGGGCCTCGGCCCAGTACTTC	CASGTGGASAQYF
.	TRBV10-3	TRBD1	TRBJ2-3	TGTGCCATCAGGGGGACAGGGACCCCCACAGATACGCAGTATTTT	CAIRGTGTPTDTQYF
.	TRBV7-2	.	TRBJ2-5	TGTGCCAGCAGCTCCTACCAAGAGACCCAGTACTTC	CASSSYQETQYF
.	TRBV30	.	TRBJ1-6	TGTGCCTGGAGTGTACTAATAGGTAGGGGTAATTCACCCCTCCACTTT	CAWSVLIGRGNSPLHF
.	TRBV28	.	TRBJ2-4	TGTGCCAGCAGTTTAAGTTCTCTGGAGTCACCAGCCAAAAACATTCAGTACTTC	CASSLSSLESPAKNIQYF
.	TRBV29-1	TRBD1	TRBJ2-7	TGCAGCGCCAAGGGGACAGGCATCTACGAGCAGTACTTC	CSAKGTGIYEQYF
.	TRBV5-1	TRBD1	TRBJ2-7	TGCGCCAGCAGCTTGGGGGACAGGATTAGCTCCTACGAGCAGTACTTC	CASSLGDRISSYEQYF
.	TRBV9	.	TRBJ1-4	TGTGCCAGCAGCGTAGAGGTCAGGCCTGTTAATGAAAAACTGTTTTTT	CASSVEVRPVNEKLFF
.	TRBV28	TRBD1	TRBJ1-2	TGTGCCAGCGGACAGGGAGTAGGAAAACTAAGTGGCTACACCTTC	CASGQGVGKLSGYTF
.	TRBV4-3	.	TRBJ1-2	TGCGCCAGCAGCAAAAGGGGGAACTATGGCTACACCTTC	CASSKRGNYGYTF
.	TRBV24-1	TRBD1	TRBJ1-4	TGTGCCACCAGACCAGGGACAGGGAATGAAAAACTGTTTTTT	CATRPGTGNEKLFF
once	TRBV15	.	TRBJ1-3	TGTGCTTCTGAGGGCTCTGGAAACACCATATATTTT	CASEGSGNTIYF
.	TRBV5-4	TRBD2	TRBJ2-5	TGTGCCAGCAGCTTGGGGCCCAAGCGGGGGGGCGGCGAGACCCAGTACTTC	CASSLGPKRGGGETQYF
.	TRBV4-3	.	TRBJ1-6	TGCGCCAGCAGCCAAGGAGTAAATAATTCACCCCTCCACTTT	CASSQGVNNSPLHF
.	TRBV28	TRBD1	TRBJ1-5	TGTGCCAGCAGTTTCCAGGGGGTCCAGCCCCAGCATTTT	CASSFQGVQPQHF
.	TRBV7-8	.	TRBJ1-3	TGTGCCAGCAGCTTAGGGGGCTTCTCTGGAAACACCATATATTTT	CASSLGGFSGNTIYF
few	TRBV7-3	TRBD2	TRBJ2-7	TGTGCCAGCAGCCCCGACGGGAGGAACGAGCAGTACTTC	CASSPDGRNEQYF
.	TRBV11-2	.	TRBJ2-3	TGTGCCAGCAGCTTAATTCAAGATACGCAGTATTTT	CASSLIQDTQYF
.	TRBV6-5	TRBD1	TRBJ1-4	TGTGCCAGCACAGGGGACAGTTTTTTTGAAAAACTGTTTTTT	CASTGDSFFEKLFF
once	TRBV5-6	.	TRBJ2-5	TGTGCCAGCAGCTTGACAGGGAGGGAGGAGACCCAGTACTTC	CASSLTGREETQYF
once	TRBV9	.	TRBJ2-1	TGTGCCAGCAGCGCCCGCGGGGTTTCCTACAATGAGCAGTTCTTC	CASSARGVSYNEQFF
.	TRBV25-1	.	TRBJ1-2	TGTGCCAGCAGCGCGTTGGACAGTTCCTATGGCTACACCTTC	CASSALDSSYGYTF
few	TRBV7-2	TRBD1	TRBJ1-5	TGTGCCAGCAGCTTAGTACAGGGGAAGAATCAGCCCCAGCATTTT	CASSLVQGKNQPQHF
.	TRBV6-5	.	TRBJ1-4	TGTGCCAGCAGTTGGACGCAGGGTGAAAAACTGTTTTTT	CASSWTQGEKLFF
.	TRBV5-1	.	TRBJ1-2	TGCGCCAGCAGCTTGGGTGGGGGAGGCTATGGCTACACCTTC	CASSLGGGGYGYTF
.	TRBV6-5	.	TRBJ2-7	TGTGCCAGCCAAAGTAGGACGGGAACCTACGAGCAGTACTTC	CASQSRTGTYEQYF
.	TRBV6-5	TRBD1	TRBJ1-2	TGTGCCAGCAGTTACTCGAAGTGGACAGGGGGCAGCGGCTACACCTTC	CASSYSKWTGGSGYTF
.	TRBV6-4	.	TRBJ1-5	TGTGCCAGCAGTGACTCTGCCGGGTATAATCAGCCCCAGCATTTT	CASSDSAGYNQPQHF
.	TRBV7-2	.	TRBJ2-7	TGTGCCAGCAGCCCACCCACCGGGAACGAGCAGTACTTC	CASSPPTGNEQYF
.	TRBV19	TRBD1	TRBJ1-4	TGTGCCAGTAATACAGGGGCAACTAATGAAAAACTGTTTTTT	CASNTGATNEKLFF
.	TRBV9	.	TRBJ2-5	TGTGCCAGCAGCGTAGTCCCAGGGGGGAGTCAAGAGACCCAGTACTTC	CASSVVPGGSQETQYF
.	TRBV9	.	TRBJ2-3	TGTGCCAGCAGCGTAGAAAACTCGGTTGCTACTAGCACAGATACGCAGTATTTT	CASSVENSVATSTDTQYF
.	TRBV25-1	.	TRBJ1-2	TGTGCCAGCAGTGAATCGTCGAGATATGGCTACACCTTC	CASSESSRYGYTF
.	TRBV5-4	TRBD1	TRBJ2-2	TGTGCCAGCAGCCGGGACAGGCCTGCGAGCGGGGAGCTGTTTTTT	CASSRDRPASGELFF
.	TRBV2	.	TRBJ2-7	TGTGCCAGCAGTGACGGACTGGGGGGAGAGCAGTACTTC	CASSDGLGGEQYF
.	TRBV6-5	.	TRBJ1-2	TGTGCCAGCTTGACCCTGGGGAGATCTAACTATGGCTACACCTTC	CASLTLGRSNYGYTF
.	TRBV7-8	TRBD1	TRBJ1-6	TGTGCCAGCAGCTCCCGTTTTGGGACAGGCCCTGGACCCCTCCACTTT	CASSSRFGTGPGPLHF
.	TRBV5-1	.	TRBJ2-1	TGCGCCAGCAGCTCAGACAGCGCCACCTGGAATGAGCAGTTCTTC	CASSSDSATWNEQFF
.	TRBV5-1	.	TRBJ2-5	TGCGCCAGCAGCCAGCTGGAGGATATCGAGGGGACCCAGTACTTC	CASSQLEDIEGTQYF
once	TRBV15	TRBD1	TRBJ2-3	TGTGCCACCAAGACAGGGGGCGCGGATACGCAGTATTTT	CATKTGGADTQYF
.	TRBV6-6	TRBD2	TRBJ2-1	TGTGCCAGCAGCCCTGTCAGCGGGGGGGCCCATGAGCAGTTCTTC	CASSPVSGGAHEQFF
.	TRBV4-1	.	TRBJ1-1	TGCGCCAGCAGCCAAGATTTGGCAGGGAACACTGAAGCTTTCTTT	CASSQDLAGNTEAFF
.	TRBV3-1/TRBV3-2	.	TRBJ2-5	TGTGCCAGCAGCGCACGCTCCGGGGGGCCAAGGGAGACCCAGTACTTC	CASSARSGGPRETQYF
.	TRBV6-6	TRBD1	TRBJ1-1	TGTGCCAGCAGCCTGGACAGGGCGAACACTGAAGCTTTCTTT	CASSLDRANTEAFF